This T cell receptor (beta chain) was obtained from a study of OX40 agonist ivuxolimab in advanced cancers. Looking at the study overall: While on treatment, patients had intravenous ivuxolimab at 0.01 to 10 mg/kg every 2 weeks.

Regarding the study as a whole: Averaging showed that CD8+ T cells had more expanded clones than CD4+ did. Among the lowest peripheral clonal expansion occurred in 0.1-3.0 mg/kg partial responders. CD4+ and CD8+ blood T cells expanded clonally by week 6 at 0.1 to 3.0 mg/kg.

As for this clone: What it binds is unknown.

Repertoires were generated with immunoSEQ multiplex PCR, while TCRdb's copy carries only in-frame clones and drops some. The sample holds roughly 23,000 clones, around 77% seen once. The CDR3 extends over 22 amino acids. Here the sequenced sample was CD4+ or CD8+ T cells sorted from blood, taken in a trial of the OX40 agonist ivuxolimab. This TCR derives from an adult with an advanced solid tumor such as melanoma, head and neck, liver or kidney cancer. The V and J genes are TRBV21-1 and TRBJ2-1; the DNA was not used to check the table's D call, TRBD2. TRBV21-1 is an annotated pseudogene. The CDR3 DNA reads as TGTGCCAGCAGGCAAGGGGGTCCCGGGACTAGCGGGCTTCCAAGCTCCTACAATGAGCAGTTCTTC. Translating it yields CASRQGGPGTSGLPSSYNEQFF.